The next 32 T cell receptor beta chains were all read from a single sample in a study of blood T cells in healthy people across ages. It was with a sample-barcoded 5' primer and a J-beta primer mix that a second PCR of roughly 7 to 12 cycles was run. TCRdb independently ran MiXCR on the 5' RACE reads; one entry per CDR3 protein. The sample has 850,000 to 1,000,000 distinct CDR3 sequences; about 53% are singletons. The specimen sequenced was blood. The receptors stem from a woman in her sixties or seventies in good health.

The gene calls are TRBV20-1 and TRBJ1-1; D call uncertain. Germline V gives CDR1 DFQATT, CDR2 SNEGSKA (reference sequence). This CDR3 contains 16 residues. Trimming stripped 0 bases from V and 1 base from J, with 15 bases between. The CDR3 loop reads CSAREIGRPTNTEAFF. For the CDR3, the DNA is TGCAGTGCTAGAGAGATTGGCAGACCTACGAACACTGAAGCTTTCTTT.

There are a few counts of this clonotype. The V gene is TRBV28, the J gene TRBJ2-7, with 9 bases lining up with TRBD1. CDR1 and CDR2 from the germline V gene are MDHEN and SYDVKM. V shed 6 bases and J 5 bases; nucleotides not matched to a gene: 8. The CDR3 has 14 residues. The CDR3 coding sequence is TGTGCCAGCAGATTACAGGGGGCGTACGACGAGCAGTACTTC. Residues: CASRLQGAYDEQYF.

There are many counts of this clonotype. This chain joins TRBV4-1 and TRBJ2-1, with D hard to call. There are 16 residues in the CDR3. Germline CDR1 is MGHRA and CDR2 is YSYEKL. V was pared by 4 bases and J by 4 bases, with 17 bases between. This chain's CDR3 is CASSPYPEMGYNEQFF. The CDR3 region has the DNA TGCGCCAGCAGCCCCTATCCGGAAATGGGGTACAATGAGCAGTTCTTC.

J is TRBJ2-3 and V is TRBV28; possible D gene TRBD2, 6 bases. The CDR3 contains 14 residues. Trimming removed 8 bases from V and 2 bases from J, with 14 bases in between. In germline, CDR1 is MDHEN, CDR2 SYDVKM. CDR3 residues: CASSTGLLTDTQYF. DNA for the CDR3: TGTGCCAGCTCCACGGGACTCCTCACAGATACGCAGTATTTT.

The DNA of the CDR3 is TGTGCCATCAGTGATGACGGGAAAGGGGAGACCCAGTACTTC. Its translation: CAISDDGKGETQYF. The chain recombines TRBV10-3 with TRBJ2-5; D is perhaps TRBD2 (5 bases). V was trimmed by 3 bases and J by 5 bases, leaving 13 bases between them. The germline V gene has CDR1 ENHRY and CDR2 SYGVKD. The CDR3 spans 14 residues.

This chain connects TRBV5-6 to TRBJ2-5, with a possible D match to TRBD2 (5 bases). The CDR3 has 13 amino acids. V shed 4 bases and J shed 5 bases, with 12 bases lying between them. Germline lookup yields CDR1 SGHDT and CDR2 YYEEEE. For the CDR3, the DNA is TGTGCCAGCAGCGGACGGGGTGCGGAGACCCAGTACTTC. It is translated as CASSGRGAETQYF.

The J gene is TRBJ2-7, the V gene TRBV15; TRBD1 agrees at 7 bases. The CDR3 totals 14 residues. With 4 bases clipped from V and 3 bases from J, the junction kept 6 bases outside the gene matches. From germline, CDR1 is LNHNV and CDR2 YYDKDF (reference sequence). The CDR3 loop is CATSTTGVGYEQYF. CDR3 in DNA: TGTGCCACCAGCACAACAGGGGTGGGCTACGAGCAGTACTTC.

V gene TRBV6-1 combines with J gene TRBJ1-2, with D unresolved. V lost 5 bases, J lost 8 bases, and 12 bases lay in between. Per the germline V gene, CDR1 is MNHNS and CDR2 is SASEGT. The length of the CDR3 is 12 residues. The CDR3 DNA sequence: TGTGCCAGCAGTTTAACCCCCGGCGGCTACACCTTC. Encoded protein: CASSLTPGGYTF.

V gene TRBV27 combines with J gene TRBJ2-7; weak D call: TRBD1 (5 bases). CDR3 length: 14 residues. V lost 8 bases and J lost 1, with 15 bases in between. Germline assignment: CDR1 MNHEY and CDR2 SMNVEV (reference sequence). The CDR3 bases are TGTGCCAGCCTTCCGACAGCCCAATCCTACGAGCAGTACTTC. Translating it yields CASLPTAQSYEQYF.

A note on this clonotype: Mismatch with germline at one junction end may stem from a read error. The V gene is TRBV13, the J gene TRBJ2-7; perhaps TRBD1 as D (6 bases). CDR3 size: 15 residues. Germline V gene sequence: CDR1 PRHDT, CDR2 FYEKMQ (reference sequence). The CDR3 here is CAGSTAHRVPYEQYF. CDR3 nucleotides: TGTGCCGGCAGCACTGCTCACAGGGTTCCCTACGAGCAGTACTTC.

This chain uses TRBV6-2 or TRBV6-3 with TRBJ1-2, with a possible D match to TRBD1 (5 bases). Trimming took off 6 bases at V and 4 bases at J, with 15 bases between the two ends. CDR1 is MNHEY, CDR2 SVGEGT, per germline. The CDR3 has 14 amino acids. The CDR3 region is CASRFQTEIYGYTF. The CDR3 nucleotides read TGTGCCAGCAGGTTTCAGACAGAGATCTATGGCTACACCTTC.

The chain carries TRBV24-1 and TRBJ2-7, with TRBD2 matching 11 bases. The V gene end was trimmed by 4 bases and the J gene end by 3 bases; junction bases not matched to a gene: 7. Germline V gene data show CDR1 as KGHDR and CDR2 as SFDVKD. The CDR3 has 16 amino acids. The CDR3, as DNA: TGTGCCACCAGTGACGAAGGGACTAGCGGCCGCTACGAGCAGTACTTC. It is translated as CATSDEGTSGRYEQYF.

In this sample, this clonotype turned up a few times. The genes are TRBV20-1 and TRBJ2-1, with 8 nucleotides matching TRBD2. Germline-derived CDR1 and CDR2 are DFQATT and SNEGSKA (reference sequence). The J segment lost 8 bases and the V segment lost 3 bases, leaving 3 bases of the junction unmatched. There are 12 residues in the CDR3. The CDR3 here is CSASRREDEQFF. The CDR3 DNA sequence: TGCAGTGCTAGCAGGCGGGAGGATGAGCAGTTCTTC.

J is TRBJ2-5 and V is TRBV29-1; 8 bases match TRBD2. The CDR3 is 13 amino acids. The germline gives CDR1 SQVTM, CDR2 ANQGSEA. With V trimmed by 3 bases and J by 9 bases, 9 bases remained unmatched. The CDR3 loop reads CSVESGSWEAQYF. The DNA of the CDR3 is TGCAGCGTTGAGAGCGGGAGTTGGGAGGCCCAGTACTTC.

This clonotype was found once. V is TRBV7-2 and J is TRBJ2-4; TRBD2 aligns across 14 bases. The CDR3 totals 16 residues. Germline assignment: CDR1 SGHTA and CDR2 FQGNSA. Trimming at V came to 5 bases and at J to 13 bases, leaving 13 bases not matched to a gene. CDR3 protein: CASSPQGLAGVYGQYF. The CDR3 DNA reads TGTGCCAGCAGCCCCCAGGGACTAGCGGGAGTCTACGGGCAGTACTTC.

The rearrangement uses TRBV3-1 and TRBJ2-4; D is perhaps TRBD2 (5 bases). The J call is uncertain, as TRBJ2-7 better fits the DNA end. Per germline, CDR1 LGHDT and CDR2 YNNKEL (reference sequence). The CDR3 extends over 14 amino acids. CDR3 region: CASSRTGLNYEQYF. CDR3 bases: TGTGCCAGCAGCAGGACGGGATTAAACTACGAGCAGTACTTC.

The rearrangement joins TRBV5-5 to TRBJ2-1, with a tentative D call TRBD1 (5 bases). Germline CDR1 SGHKS, CDR2 YYEKEE (reference sequence). This CDR3 comprises 16 residues. Trimming cost V 1 base and J 5 bases, with 16 bases left between them. The CDR3 DNA reads TGTGCCAGCAGCTTGATCAGATACGCAGGGCACAATGAGCAGTTCTTC. Amino acids: CASSLIRYAGHNEQFF.

This rearrangement joins TRBV12-3 or TRBV12-4 to TRBJ1-5; D gene ambiguous. The V gene lost 2 bases and the J gene lost 1 base, with 9 bases spanning the gap. The CDR3 consists of 15 residues. The CDR3 loop reads CASSLYGGSNQPQHF. CDR3 nucleotide sequence: TGTGCCAGCAGTTTATACGGTGGAAGCAATCAGCCCCAGCATTTT.

The chain couples TRBV6-5 to TRBJ2-7; TRBD2 matches 10 bases. The V segment lost 8 bases and the J segment 5 bases; nucleotides outside the gene matches: 6. Germline lookup yields CDR1 MNHEY and CDR2 SVGAGI. This CDR3 is 13 amino acids long. The CDR3 DNA reads TGTGCCAGCCGGACTAGCGGAATCCACGAGCAGTACTTC. Its protein is CASRTSGIHEQYF.

This chain connects TRBV20-1 to TRBJ2-1; 7 bases map to TRBD2. This CDR3 is built from 15 residues. J lost 4 bases, V lost 6 bases, and 12 bases had no gene match. Germline CDR1 is DFQATT and CDR2 is SNEGSKA (reference sequence). CDR3 loop: CSATPFPGGYNEQFF. The CDR3, as DNA: TGCAGTGCGACCCCCTTTCCCGGGGGGTACAATGAGCAGTTCTTC.

This chain joins TRBV29-1 and TRBJ2-1, with D perhaps matching TRBD1 (5 bases). V lost 5 bases and J lost 12, with 20 bases in between. Germline V gives CDR1 SQVTM, CDR2 ANQGSEA. The CDR3 contains 13 residues. The chain's CDR3 is CSVQGHRIDWQFF. CDR3 DNA: TGCAGCGTTCAAGGACATCGGATCGATTGGCAGTTCTTC.

A word on this clonotype: A single base separates this from a much larger clone, so it may be a read error. The chain joins TRBV7-3 to TRBJ2-1; D may match TRBD1 or TRBD2 (5 bases each). The germline gives CDR1 SGHTA, CDR2 FQGTGA. The CDR3 has 14 amino acids. The CDR3: CTSSRGLGDNEQFF. The DNA of the CDR3 is TGTACCAGCAGCCGGGGCCTTGGCGACAATGAGCAGTTCTTC.

This chain joins TRBV6-5 and TRBJ2-4; no firm D call. Germline-derived CDR1 and CDR2 are MNHEY and SVGAGI. CDR3 length equals 14 residues. The V and J ends lost 7 bases and 0 bases respectively, with 10 bases between them. CDR3 bases: TGTGCCAGCACCGAGGACCTAGCCAAAAACATTCAGTACTTC. Encoded protein: CASTEDLAKNIQYF.

This chain links TRBV28 with TRBJ2-5, with a possible D match to TRBD1 (6 bases). The CDR3 has 14 residues. Per the germline V gene, CDR1 is MDHEN and CDR2 is SYDVKM. With 7 bases removed from V and 5 bases from J, the gap between germline ends came to 17 bases. The CDR3 sequence is CASKRGKGFETQYF. CDR3 sequence (DNA): TGTGCCAGCAAAAGGGGGAAAGGTTTTGAGACCCAGTACTTC.

The chain links TRBV20-1 to TRBJ2-5; weak D call: TRBD2 (5 bases). In germline, CDR1 is DFQATT, CDR2 SNEGSKA (reference sequence). Trimming shortened V by 1 base and J by 5 bases, and 11 bases separated the two germline ends. This CDR3 spans 13 amino acids. The CDR3 DNA reads as TGCAGTGCTAGAGCCGGGAACTGGGAGACCCAGTACTTC. It encodes CSARAGNWETQYF.

The chain carries TRBV11-2 and TRBJ2-6, with 9 bases fitting TRBD1. The ends lost 4 bases at V and 4 bases at J; junction bases unmatched: 14. CDR1 and CDR2 (germline): SGHAT, FQNNGV. This CDR3 is built from 19 residues. This CDR3 reads CASSSRRTGEWAGANVLTF. CDR3 in DNA: TGTGCCAGCAGCTCCCGTCGGACAGGGGAGTGGGCAGGGGCCAACGTCCTGACTTTC.

The CDR3 DNA is TGCAGTGCTCCTCCGGACAGGGTCGGTGAGCAGTACTTC. It codes for CSAPPDRVGEQYF. This chain links TRBV20-1 with TRBJ2-5, with 8 bases matching TRBD1. CDR3 length equals 13 residues. With V trimmed by 5 bases and J by 11 bases, 13 bases remained unmatched. Per germline, CDR1 DFQATT and CDR2 SNEGSKA (reference sequence).

The rearrangement links TRBV29-1 to TRBJ2-5; D is undetermined. The CDR3 is 12 residues long. V lost 3 bases and J lost 0, with 5 bases in between. Germline V CDR1 and CDR2: SQVTM, ANQGSEA. In DNA, the CDR3 is TGCAGCGTTGACATTTACCAAGAGACCCAGTACTTC. Its protein product is CSVDIYQETQYF. The full variable domain, with the rest looked up from reference TRBV29-1 and TRBJ2-5, is SAVISQKPSRDICQRGTSLTIQCQVDSQVTMMFWYRQQPGQSLTLIATANQGSEATYESGFVIDKFPISRPNLTFSTLTVSNMSPEDSSIYLCSVDIYQETQYFGPGTRLLVL.

This clonotype was recorded a few times. This chain connects TRBV29-1 to TRBJ2-1, with D possibly being TRBD1 (6 bases). Trimming cost V 7 bases and J 1 base, with 11 bases left between them. CDR3 length equals 13 residues. From germline, CDR1 is SQVTM and CDR2 ANQGSEA. The CDR3: CSGGQMSYNEQFF. In nucleotides, the CDR3 is TGCAGCGGTGGACAGATGTCCTACAATGAGCAGTTCTTC.

The chain combines TRBV12-3 or TRBV12-4 with TRBJ2-3; D remains ambiguous. V was pared by 7 bases and J by 4 bases, with 9 bases between. This CDR3 spans 12 amino acids. CDR3: CASKRVSDTQYF. The DNA for the CDR3 is TGTGCCAGCAAGAGAGTCTCAGATACGCAGTATTTT.

The V gene is TRBV3-1, the J gene TRBJ2-4; maybe TRBD1 (7 bases). Trimming took off 4 bases at V and 13 bases at J, with 26 bases between the two ends. The CDR3 has 16 residues. Looked up from germline, CDR1 is LGHDT and CDR2 is YNNKEL (reference sequence). The CDR3 here is CASSLLPGGTAVEQYF. The DNA for the CDR3 is TGTGCCAGCAGCCTCCTCCCAGGGGGGACGGCCGTAGAGCAGTACTTC.

This clonotype was detected only a few times. This rearrangement joins TRBV12-3 or TRBV12-4 to TRBJ2-1; TRBD1 aligns across 8 bases. This CDR3 has 15 residues. V lost 6 bases, J lost 4 bases, and 8 bases stayed unmatched. The chain's CDR3 is CASRPRDRSYNEQFF. In DNA form, the CDR3 reads TGTGCCAGCAGGCCCCGGGACAGGTCTTACAATGAGCAGTTCTTC.